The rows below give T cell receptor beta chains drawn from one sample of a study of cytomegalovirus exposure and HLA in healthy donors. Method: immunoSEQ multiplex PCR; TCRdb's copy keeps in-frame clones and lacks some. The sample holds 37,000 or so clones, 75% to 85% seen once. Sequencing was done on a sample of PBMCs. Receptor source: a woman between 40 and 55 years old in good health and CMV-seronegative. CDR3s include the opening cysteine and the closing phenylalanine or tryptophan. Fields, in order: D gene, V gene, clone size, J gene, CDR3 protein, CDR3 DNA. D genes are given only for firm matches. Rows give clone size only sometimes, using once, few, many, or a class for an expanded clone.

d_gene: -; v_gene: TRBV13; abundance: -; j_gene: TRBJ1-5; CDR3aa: CASSPGQGDQPQHF; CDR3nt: TGTGCCAGCAGCCCCGGGCAGGGTGATCAGCCCCAGCATTTT
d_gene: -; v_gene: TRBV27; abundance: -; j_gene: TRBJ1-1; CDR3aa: CASSFDKNTEAFF; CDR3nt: TGTGCCAGCAGTTTTGACAAGAACACTGAAGCTTTCTTT
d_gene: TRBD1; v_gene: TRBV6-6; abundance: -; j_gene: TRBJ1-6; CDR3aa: CASSQDRGRDSPLHF; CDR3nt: TGTGCCAGCAGCCAAGACAGGGGGCGGGATTCACCCCTCCACTTT
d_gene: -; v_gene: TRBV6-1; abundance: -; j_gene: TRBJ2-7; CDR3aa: CASSEEWRGHEQYF; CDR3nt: TGTGCCAGCAGTGAAGAGTGGAGGGGCCACGAGCAGTACTTC
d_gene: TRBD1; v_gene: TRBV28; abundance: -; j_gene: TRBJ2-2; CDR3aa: CASSSPGQGAVGELFF; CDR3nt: TGTGCCAGCAGTTCTCCCGGACAGGGGGCGGTCGGGGAGCTGTTTTTT
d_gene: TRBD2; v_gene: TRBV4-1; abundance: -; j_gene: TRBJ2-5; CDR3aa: CASSLAVGGEETQYF; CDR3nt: TGCGCCAGCAGCCTCGCAGTGGGGGGGGAAGAGACCCAGTACTTC
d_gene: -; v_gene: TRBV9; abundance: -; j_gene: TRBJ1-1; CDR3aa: CASSPGGENTEAFF; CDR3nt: TGTGCCAGCAGCCCGGGAGGAGAGAACACTGAAGCTTTCTTT
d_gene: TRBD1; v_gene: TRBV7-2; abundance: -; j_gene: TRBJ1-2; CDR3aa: CASSLVQGGGYTF; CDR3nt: TGTGCCAGCAGCTTAGTCCAGGGGGGTGGCTACACCTTC
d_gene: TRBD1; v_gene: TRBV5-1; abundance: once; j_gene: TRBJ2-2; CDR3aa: CASSKPGTGFTGELFF; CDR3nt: TGCGCCAGCAGCAAACCGGGGACAGGTTTCACCGGGGAGCTGTTTTTT
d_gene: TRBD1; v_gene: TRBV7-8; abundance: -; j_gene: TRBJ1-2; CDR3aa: CASSPGQGSASNYGYTF; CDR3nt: TGTGCCAGCAGCCCGGGACAGGGGTCCGCTTCTAACTATGGCTACACCTTC
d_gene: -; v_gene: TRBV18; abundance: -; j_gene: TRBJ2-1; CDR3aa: CASSFVPGNEQFF; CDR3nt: TGTGCCAGCTCCTTTGTACCCGGGAATGAGCAGTTCTTC
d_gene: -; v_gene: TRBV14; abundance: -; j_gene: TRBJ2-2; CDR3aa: CASNQANTGELLF; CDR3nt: TGTGCCAGCAACCAAGCTAACACCGGGGAGCTGCTTTTT
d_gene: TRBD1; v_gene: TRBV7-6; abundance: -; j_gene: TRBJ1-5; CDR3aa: CASSPLGTGGLQPQHF; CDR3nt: TGTGCCAGCAGCCCCCTGGGGACAGGGGGCCTTCAGCCCCAGCATTTT
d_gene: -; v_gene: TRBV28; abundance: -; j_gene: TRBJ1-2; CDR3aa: CASSLSFYGYTF; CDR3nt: TGTGCCAGCAGCCTAAGTTTTTATGGCTACACCTTC
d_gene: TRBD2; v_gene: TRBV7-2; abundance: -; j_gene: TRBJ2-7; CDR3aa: CASSLREGSAEPYEQYF; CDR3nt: TGTGCCAGCAGCTTACGGGAGGGGAGCGCAGAGCCCTACGAGCAGTACTTC
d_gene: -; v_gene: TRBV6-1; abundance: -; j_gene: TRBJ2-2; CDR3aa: CASSESPGVGTGELFF; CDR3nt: TGTGCCAGCAGTGAAAGTCCGGGGGTGGGTACCGGGGAGCTGTTTTTT
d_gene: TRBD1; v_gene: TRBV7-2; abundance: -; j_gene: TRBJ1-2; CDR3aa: CASSPSGQANYGYTF; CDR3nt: TGTGCCAGCAGCCCCTCCGGACAGGCCAACTATGGCTACACCTTC
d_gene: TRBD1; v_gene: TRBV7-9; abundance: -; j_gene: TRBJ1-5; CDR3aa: CASSRGQGNQPQHF; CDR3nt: TGTGCCAGCAGCCGGGGACAGGGCAATCAGCCCCAGCATTTT
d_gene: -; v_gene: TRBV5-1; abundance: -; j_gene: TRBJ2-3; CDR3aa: CASSLTGSDTQYF; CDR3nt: TGCGCCAGCAGCTTGACAGGGTCAGATACGCAGTATTTT
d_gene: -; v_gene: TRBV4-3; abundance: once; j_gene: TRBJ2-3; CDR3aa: CASSEGQNTDTQYF; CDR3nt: TGCGCCAGCAGCGAAGGACAGAACACAGATACGCAGTATTTT
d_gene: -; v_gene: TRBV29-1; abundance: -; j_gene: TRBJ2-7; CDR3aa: CSVEGVDRAYEQYF; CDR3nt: TGCAGCGTTGAAGGGGTTGACAGAGCCTACGAGCAGTACTTC
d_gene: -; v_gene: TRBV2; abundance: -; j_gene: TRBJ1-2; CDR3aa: CASSDRNYGYTF; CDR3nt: TGTGCCAGCAGTGACAGGAACTATGGCTACACCTTC
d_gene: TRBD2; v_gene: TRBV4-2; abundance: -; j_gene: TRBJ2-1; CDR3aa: CASSQEGAGGSSSYNEQFF; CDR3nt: TGTGCCAGCAGCCAAGAGGGGGCGGGGGGTTCTAGCTCCTACAATGAGCAGTTCTTC
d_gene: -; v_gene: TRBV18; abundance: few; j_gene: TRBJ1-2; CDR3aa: CASSPSGDGYTF; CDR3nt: TGTGCCAGCTCACCATCGGGTGATGGCTACACCTTC
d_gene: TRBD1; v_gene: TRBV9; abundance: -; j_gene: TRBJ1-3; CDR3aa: CASSPEGAGGNTIYF; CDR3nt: TGTGCCAGCAGTCCTGAGGGGGCGGGCGGAAACACCATATATTTT
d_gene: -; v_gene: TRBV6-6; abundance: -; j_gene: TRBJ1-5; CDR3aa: CASSYGGGQPQHF; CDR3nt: TGTGCCAGCAGTTACGGGGGAGGGCAGCCCCAGCATTTT
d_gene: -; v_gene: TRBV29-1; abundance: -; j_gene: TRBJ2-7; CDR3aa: CSVAVRTDYEQYF; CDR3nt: TGCAGCGTTGCGGTGAGGACTGACTACGAGCAGTACTTC
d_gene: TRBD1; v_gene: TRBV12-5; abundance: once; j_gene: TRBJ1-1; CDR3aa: CASGTGGGVTEAFF; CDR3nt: TGTGCTAGTGGTACAGGGGGTGGGGTCACTGAAGCTTTCTTT